One and the same sample provided the 13 T cell receptor beta chains below, sequenced in a study of cytomegalovirus exposure and HLA in healthy donors. The PCR was carried out with 60 Vbeta primers and 13 Jbeta primers. The method was immunoSEQ multiplex PCR; TCRdb's version includes in-frame clones alone and lacks a portion of them. The sample carries fewer than 150,000 clones, more than 75% recorded once. The sequenced material came from PBMCs. The origin of the receptors is a man younger than 35 in good health and CMV-seronegative.

This rearrangement joins TRBV19 to TRBJ2-3, with 7 nucleotides matching TRBD2. The germline V gene has CDR1 LNHDA and CDR2 SQIVND (reference sequence). This CDR3 spans 15 amino acids. The V segment lost 6 bases and the J segment 2 bases; nucleotides outside the gene matches: 8. The CDR3 here is CASSDPTSTTDTQYF. CDR3 DNA: TGTGCCAGTAGCGACCCGACTAGCACCACAGATACGCAGTATTTT.

V and J are TRBV5-6 and TRBJ2-1; D gene ambiguous. Between the trimmed V and J ends, which lost 0 bases and 3 bases, there was a span of 4 bases. Germline CDR1 is SGHDT and CDR2 is YYEEEE. CDR3 size: 13 residues. In DNA form, the CDR3 reads TGTGCCAGCAGCTTGGGCAGCTACAATGAGCAGTTCTTC. Encoded protein: CASSLGSYNEQFF.

CDR3 region: CASSSRGSDTGELFF. In nucleotides, the CDR3 is TGTGCCAGCAGCTCCAGGGGGTCCGACACCGGGGAGCTGTTTTTT. The chain recombines TRBV5-5 with TRBJ2-2, with 7 bases that match TRBD1. V trimming: 3 bases; J trimming: 3 bases; junction bases outside the gene matches: 5. Germline V gene lookup returns CDR1 SGHKS and CDR2 YYEKEE (reference sequence). The CDR3 is 15 amino acids.

This clone was observed a single time. This rearrangement joins TRBV30 to TRBJ1-4; D remains ambiguous. Trimming stripped 5 bases from V and 8 bases from J, with 15 bases between. This CDR3 region has 13 residues. Per germline, CDR1 GTSNPN and CDR2 SVGIG (reference sequence). CDR3 residues: CAWSRRAGEKLFF. The CDR3 nucleotides are TGTGCCTGGTCACGGAGGGCCGGGGAAAAACTGTTTTTT. Drawing the rest from reference TRBV30 and TRBJ1-4, the complete variable domain is SQTIHQWPATLVQPVGSPLSLECTVEGTSNPNLYWYRQAAGRGLQLLFYSVGIGQISSEVPQNLSASRPQDRQFILSSKKLLLSDSGFYLCAWSRRAGEKLFFGSGTQLSVL.

This sequence joins TRBV7-8 and TRBJ2-7, with D perhaps matching TRBD1 (6 bases). Germline V gene data show CDR1 as SGHVS and CDR2 as FQNEAQ. This CDR3 has 16 amino acids. The V end lost 2 bases, the J end lost 3 bases, and 17 bases lay between the germline ends. CDR3: CASSLPDRPGYYEQYF. DNA of the CDR3: TGTGCCAGCAGCTTACCCGACAGGCCCGGTTACTACGAGCAGTACTTC.

The DNA of the CDR3 is TGTGCCAGCAGCTTATTAGGACAGGTGTATAATGAAAAACTGTTTTTT. Its protein is CASSLLGQVYNEKLFF. The chain links TRBV11-2 to TRBJ1-4; TRBD1 matches at 7 bases. V was pared by 2 bases and J by 4 bases, with 7 bases of the junction left unmatched. This CDR3 region has 16 residues. Germline CDR1 and CDR2: SGHAT and FQNNGV.

V usage is TRBV4-2 and J usage is TRBJ1-4; D ambiguous. The CDR3 runs 14 residues. The V end was cut by 4 bases, the J end by 6 bases, with 12 bases between. CDR1 and CDR2 (germline): LGHNA, YNFKEQ. The CDR3 region has the DNA TGTGCCAGCAGCCCCTCGGGGAGGGATGAAAAACTGTTTTTT. Protein sequence: CASSPSGRDEKLFF.

The chain is built from TRBV10-2 and TRBJ2-3, with TRBD2 matching over 9 bases. The CDR3 loop spans 15 amino acids. Trimming removed 2 bases from V and 5 bases from J; junction bases left unmatched: 5. Germline V gene lookup returns CDR1 WSHSY and CDR2 SAAADI. CDR3 sequence: CASSEGRGGEDTQYF. DNA for the CDR3: TGCGCCAGCAGTGAGGGGCGGGGGGGAGAAGATACGCAGTATTTT.

To note about this clone: Compared with germline, one end of the junction differs, possibly owing to a read error. The chain uses TRBV7-9 and TRBJ2-7; 9 nucleotides match TRBD1. Per the germline V gene, CDR1 is SEHNR and CDR2 is FQNEAQ (reference sequence). The CDR3 length is 15 residues. CDR3 residues: CSSSLYATGGYEQYF. As DNA, the CDR3 is TGTTCCAGCAGCTTATATGCGACAGGGGGCTACGAGCAGTACTTC.

The genes are TRBV7-9 and TRBJ2-2, with TRBD1 matching 8 bases. Per germline, CDR1 SEHNR and CDR2 FQNEAQ (reference sequence). The CDR3 contains 18 residues. V was clipped by 2 bases and J by 5 bases; unmatched bases: 13. The CDR3 nucleotides are TGTGCCAGCAGCTTATCCCGGTGGGGTCAGGGGGCGACCGGGGAGCTGTTTTTT. It translates to CASSLSRWGQGATGELFF.

The chain recombines TRBV18 with TRBJ2-5; TRBD2 agrees at 9 bases. The germline CDR1 and CDR2 sequences are KGHSH and LQKENI. CDR3 length: 16 residues. J lost 2 bases, V lost 1 base, and 5 bases had no gene match. The CDR3 loop reads CASSPQASGAQETQYF. The CDR3 DNA is TGTGCCAGCTCACCACAAGCTAGCGGGGCACAAGAGACCCAGTACTTC. Supplemented by reference TRBV18 and TRBJ2-5, the full variable domain reads NAGVMQNPRHLVRRRGQEARLRCSPMKGHSHVYWYRQLPEEGLKFMVYLQKENIIDESGMPKERFSAEFPKEGPSILRIQQVVRGDSAAYFCASSPQASGAQETQYFGPGTRLLVL.

Turning to this clone: Its ends do not fully match the called genes, so a read error is possible. V is TRBV29-1 and J is TRBJ2-1, with D unresolved. The CDR3 totals 13 residues. Germline CDR1 and CDR2: SQVTM and ANQGSEA. The CDR3 reads CSVIVVSDNEQFF. The CDR3 region has the DNA TGCAGCGTTATCGTAGTCTCCGACAATGAGCAGTTCTTC.

V is TRBV27 and J is TRBJ1-2; 10 nucleotides match TRBD1. The CDR3 extends over 18 amino acids. Germline V gene sequence: CDR1 MNHEY, CDR2 SMNVEV (reference sequence). With 6 bases clipped from V and 3 bases from J, the junction kept 16 bases outside the gene matches. The CDR3 DNA follows: TGTGCCAGCAGACGAAGAGACAGGGGGCTAATCCCCCACTATGGCTACACCTTC. Residues: CASRRRDRGLIPHYGYTF.